This T cell receptor (beta chain) was sequenced during a study of cytotoxic CD8 clonotypes in ibrutinib-treated CLL. This CDR3 comprises 13 residues. CDR1 is SQVTM, CDR2 ANQGSEA, per germline. V shed 8 bases and J shed 2 bases, with 14 bases lying between them. Points on this clone: The antigen remains undetermined.

Study-level results: At progression, clonality fell back toward baseline after rising at ibrutinib response.

Clones were sequenced by immunoSEQ multiplex PCR, and TCRdb holds only the in-frame ones, with some missing. The table has about 68,000 clones, approximately 70% seen once; the top ten hold more than 4.5%. J is TRBJ2-3 and V is TRBV29-1; D is possibly TRBD1 (5 bases). The sequencing here drew on PBMCs, taken after 12 months of ibrutinib treatment. The sequence came from a human donor with chronic lymphocytic leukemia. The CDR3 sequence is CSLQGSYTDTQYF. The CDR3 DNA is TGCAGCCTCCAGGGCAGCTACACAGATACGCAGTATTTT.